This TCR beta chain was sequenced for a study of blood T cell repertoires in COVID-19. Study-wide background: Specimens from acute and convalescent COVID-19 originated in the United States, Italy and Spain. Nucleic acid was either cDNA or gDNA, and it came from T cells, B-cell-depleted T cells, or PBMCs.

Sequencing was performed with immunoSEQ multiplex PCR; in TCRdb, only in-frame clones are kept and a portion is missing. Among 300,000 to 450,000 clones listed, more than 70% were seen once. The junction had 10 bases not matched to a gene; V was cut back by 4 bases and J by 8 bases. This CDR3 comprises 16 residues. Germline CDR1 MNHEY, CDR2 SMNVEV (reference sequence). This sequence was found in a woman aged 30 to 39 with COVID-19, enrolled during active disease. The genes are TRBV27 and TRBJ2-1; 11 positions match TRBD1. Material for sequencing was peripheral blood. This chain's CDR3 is CASSSHRDRGSHEQFF. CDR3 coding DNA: TGTGCCAGCAGTTCCCACCGGGACAGGGGGTCCCATGAGCAGTTCTTC.